This TCR beta chain was retrieved from a study of blood T cell repertoires in COVID-19. Overall study: Researchers got acute and convalescent COVID-19 samples from the United States, Italy and Spain. Sources were T cells, B-cell-depleted T cells, or PBMCs; the material itself was cDNA or gDNA.

The authors' processing: The assay estimated nucleated cells by amplifying reference gene primers. Some clones are missing from TCRdb's copy, which holds only in-frame ones; the method was immunoSEQ multiplex PCR. V and J calls and clone size are given by that table; D and trimming were obtained from the DNA. The sample has under 350,000 clones; 85% are singletons. The count of this clone is one. The receptor was isolated from a human donor in a cohort sampled during active COVID-19. The sample was peripheral blood.

Here the CDR3 reads CASSLLGGMANEKLFF. The CDR3 DNA is TGTGCCAGCAGTTTATTGGGAGGGATGGCGAATGAAAAACTGTTTTTT. This sequence joins TRBV27 and TRBJ1-4; D not certain. Deletions cut 1 base from V and 5 bases from J, with 14 bases between. Germline assignment: CDR1 MNHEY and CDR2 SMNVEV (reference sequence). The CDR3 is 16 residues long.